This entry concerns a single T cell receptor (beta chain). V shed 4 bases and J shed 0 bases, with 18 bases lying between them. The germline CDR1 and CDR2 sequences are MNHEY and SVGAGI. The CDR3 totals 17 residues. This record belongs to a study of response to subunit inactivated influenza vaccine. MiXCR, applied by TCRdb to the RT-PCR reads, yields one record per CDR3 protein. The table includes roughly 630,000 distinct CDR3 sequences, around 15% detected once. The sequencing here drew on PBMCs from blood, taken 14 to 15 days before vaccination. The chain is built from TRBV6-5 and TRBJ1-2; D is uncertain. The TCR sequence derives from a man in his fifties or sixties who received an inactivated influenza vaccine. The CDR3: CASSSSNSGRTNYGYTF. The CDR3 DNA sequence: TGTGCCAGCAGTTCATCTAATTCTGGGCGGACTAACTATGGCTACACCTTC.